This TCR beta chain was profiled in a study of blood T cell repertoires in COVID-19. About the study: T cells, B-cell-depleted T cells, or PBMCs supplied cDNA or gDNA.

Libraries were prepared by immunoSEQ multiplex PCR; TCRdb keeps only in-frame clonotypes and omits some of them. The profile shows about 480,000 clones, approximately 89% of them singletons. The CDR3 length is 15 residues. The germline CDR1 and CDR2 sequences are MNHNS and SASEGT. Trimming stripped 0 bases from V and 0 bases from J, with 8 bases between. This clone appeared a few times. J is TRBJ1-1 and V is TRBV6-1; D is undetermined. The sequenced material came from peripheral blood. The receptor was isolated from a woman aged 45-60 years with COVID-19, enrolled during active disease. CDR3 DNA: TGTGCCAGCAGTGAAGCGCTCTTAGTGAACACTGAAGCTTTCTTT. This sequence encodes CASSEALLVNTEAFF.